This T cell receptor (beta chain) stems from a study of shared clonotypes between healthy human individuals. For this clone: Additional DNA sequences in this sample encode the identical CDR3.

Germline loops: CDR1 MNHEY, CDR2 SVGAGI. Trimming cost V 6 bases and J 2 bases; bases outside gene matches: 6. This CDR3 has 14 residues. Sequenced by immunoSEQ multiplex PCR; TCRdb stores in-frame clones only, minus some. The data show over 2 million clones, roughly 96% seen once. The V call is TRBV6-5, the J call TRBJ1-1, with 7 bases aligning to TRBD1. The receptor comes from a man younger than 30 in good health. The sample was naive CD4+ T cells sorted from blood. Sample subset: CD45RA+ positively selected. The CDR3 spells CASRRGTANTEAFF. In DNA, the CDR3 is TGTGCCAGCAGACGAGGGACAGCTAACACTGAAGCTTTCTTT.